The 27 T cell receptor beta chains in this list originate from one sample, sequenced in a study of blood T cell repertoires in COVID-19. Data came from immunoSEQ multiplex PCR; TCRdb stores just in-frame clones and leaves some out. The data show around 160,000 clones, around 81% seen once. Sequencing input: peripheral blood. The receptors originated from a woman aged 40 to 50 with active or convalescent COVID-19.

The V and J genes are TRBV5-8 and TRBJ1-5, with D perhaps TRBD1 (6 bases). V lost 4 bases to trimming and J lost 4 bases, with 15 bases between them. The CDR3 consists of 15 residues. Germline CDR1 and CDR2: SGHTS and YDEGEE. The CDR3 nucleotides read TGTGCCAGCAGCCATGGTGGGGGCCTTAATCAGCCCCAGCATTTT. It encodes CASSHGGGLNQPQHF.

The chain combines TRBV2 with TRBJ1-5; D is unresolved. V was trimmed by 6 bases and J by 4 bases, leaving 16 bases between them. The CDR3 is 15 residues long. Germline CDR1 is SNHLY and CDR2 is FYNNEI. The CDR3 loop reads CASSSIGSGNQPQHF. The CDR3 DNA follows: TGTGCCAGCAGCTCGATAGGCAGCGGAAATCAGCCCCAGCATTTT.

V gene TRBV6-4 combines with J gene TRBJ1-2; D is undetermined. This CDR3 region has 13 residues. Looked up from germline, CDR1 is MRHNA and CDR2 is SNTAGT. Trimming removed 4 bases from V and 8 bases from J, with 14 bases in between. DNA of the CDR3: TGTGCCAGCAGTGGTAACGCGGCGGGAGGCTACACCTTC. Translation gives CASSGNAAGGYTF.

The genes are TRBV28 and TRBJ2-1, with TRBD1 identical over 7 bases. The V gene's germline CDR1 is MDHEN and CDR2 SYDVKM. The CDR3 totals 16 residues. With V trimmed by 1 base and J by 7 bases, 10 bases remained unmatched. The CDR3 loop reads CASSLYVAGGRNEQFF. The CDR3 region has the DNA TGTGCCAGCAGTTTATACGTGGCAGGGGGACGAAATGAGCAGTTCTTC.

This clone was recorded once. V is TRBV6-6 and J is TRBJ1-6; 7 nucleotides agree with TRBD1. CDR1 MNHNY and CDR2 SVGAGI come from the germline V gene (reference sequence). This CDR3 comprises 15 residues. The V gene end was trimmed by 4 bases and the J gene end by 5 bases; junction bases not matched to a gene: 5. CDR3 residues: CASSSPGQNNSPLHF. Here the CDR3 DNA reads TGTGCCAGCAGTTCCCCGGGACAGAATAATTCACCCCTCCACTTT.

This chain links TRBV6-5 with TRBJ1-1; D may be TRBD1 (5 bases). There are 14 residues in the CDR3. Germline values: CDR1 MNHEY, CDR2 SVGAGI. V was cut by 6 bases and J by 4 bases, with 15 bases left in between. CDR3 nucleotides: TGTGCCAGCAGGCCAGGGATTTTAGCCACTGAAGCTTTCTTT. It yields the protein CASRPGILATEAFF.

V gene TRBV14 combines with J gene TRBJ1-2; D ambiguous. The CDR3 is 13 residues long. V was clipped by 4 bases and J by 7 bases, with 13 bases between them. Germline V CDR1 and CDR2: SGHDN, FVKESK. CDR3 nucleotide sequence: TGTGCCAGCAGCCGCGCCGCAATTAGTGGCTACACCTTC. Amino acids: CASSRAAISGYTF.

This clone was found once. The chain has TRBV5-6 and TRBJ1-2; D is ambiguous. Germline values: CDR1 SGHDT, CDR2 YYEEEE. The CDR3 extends over 13 amino acids. Deletions cut 4 bases from V and 4 bases from J, with 11 bases between. CDR3 coding DNA: TGTGCCAGCAGCCCCGGGAACATCTATGGCTACACCTTC. Protein sequence: CASSPGNIYGYTF. The full variable domain, with the rest looked up from reference TRBV5-6 and TRBJ1-2, is DAGVTQSPTHLIKTRGQQVTLRCSPKSGHDTVSWYQQALGQGPQFIFQYYEEEERQRGNFPDRFSGHQFPNYSSELNVNALLLGDSALYLCASSPGNIYGYTFGSGTRLTVV.

J is TRBJ1-2 and V is TRBV6-1; TRBD1 aligns across 7 bases. Germline lookup yields CDR1 MNHNS and CDR2 SASEGT. The CDR3 is 15 residues long. The trim removed 1 base at V and 4 bases at J, leaving 6 bases unmatched. The CDR3 sequence is CASSEGTAGGYGYTF. Written as DNA, the CDR3 is TGTGCCAGCAGTGAAGGGACGGCAGGGGGCTATGGCTACACCTTC.

The chain recombines TRBV11-3 with TRBJ2-5; TRBD1 matches at 10 bases. CDR3 length: 16 residues. Germline V lookup: CDR1 SGHNT, CDR2 YENEEA. Germline trimming cut 1 base from V and 5 bases from J; bases unmatched to any gene: 7. The CDR3 coding sequence is TGTGCCAGCAGCTTAGGAAGACAGGGGGCCGGTGAGACCCAGTACTTC. Amino acids: CASSLGRQGAGETQYF.

There are a few counts of this clone. The rearrangement joins TRBV19 to TRBJ1-1; D possibly corresponds to TRBD1 (5 bases). V was pared by 5 bases and J by 6 bases, with 10 bases between. The CDR3 is made up of 12 amino acids. The germline V gene encodes CDR1 LNHDA and CDR2 SQIVND (reference sequence). Here the CDR3 reads CASSLPTAEAFF. The DNA of the CDR3 is TGTGCCAGTAGTCTGCCGACAGCTGAAGCTTTCTTT.

The chain employs TRBV3-1 (or the pseudogene TRBV3-2) and TRBJ1-2, with D perhaps TRBD1 (6 bases). The germline V gene encodes CDR1 LGHDT and CDR2 YNNKEL (reference sequence). V lost 1 base to trimming and J lost 4 bases, with 10 bases between them. The CDR3 runs 14 residues. This CDR3 is CASSQADRRYGYTF. In nucleotides, the CDR3 is TGTGCCAGCAGCCAAGCCGACAGGCGCTATGGCTACACCTTC.

CDR3 protein: CASSPQGGHQNTEAFF. As DNA, the CDR3 is TGCGCCAGCAGCCCACAGGGGGGACACCAGAACACTGAAGCTTTCTTT. This sequence joins TRBV5-1 and TRBJ1-1, with TRBD1 matching over 8 bases. With 4 bases clipped from V and 1 base from J, the junction kept 9 bases outside the gene matches. Germline CDR1 and CDR2: SGHRS and YFSETQ. The CDR3 length is 16 residues.

The V call is TRBV6-4, the J call TRBJ1-1; tentative D call: TRBD1 (5 bases). Trimming left V 0 bases short and J 13 bases short, with 21 bases between. Germline assignment: CDR1 MRHNA and CDR2 SNTAGT. The CDR3 extends over 15 amino acids. CDR3 sequence (DNA): TGTGCCAGCAGTGACTCGTGGGGCAGGGTAACAAGTTTTTTCTTT. It encodes CASSDSWGRVTSFFF.

The CDR3 sequence is CASSQGVMGRRNVWSYEQYF. DNA for the CDR3: TGTGCCAGCAGCCAAGGCGTGATGGGAAGGAGGAACGTTTGGTCCTACGAGCAGTACTTC. This chain links TRBV3-1 (or the pseudogene TRBV3-2) with TRBJ2-7; D may be TRBD2 (5 bases). The V end was cut by 1 base, the J end by 1 base, with 26 bases between. Germline V CDR1 and CDR2: LGHDT, YNNKEL (reference sequence). This CDR3 spans 20 amino acids.

This chain links TRBV23-1 with TRBJ1-2; tentatively, D is TRBD1 (5 bases). TRBV23-1 is reported as an ORF; its role is uncertain. This CDR3 spans 14 amino acids. V was shortened by 0 bases and J by 8 bases, with 13 bases between the two germline ends. CDR3 DNA sequence: TGCGCCAGCAGTCAATCCCCGGGGGTCGGAGGCTACACCTTC. The encoded protein is CASSQSPGVGGYTF.

The chain recombines TRBV2 with TRBJ2-1, with 14 bases that match TRBD2. The CDR3 loop spans 18 amino acids. With V trimmed by 2 bases and J by 0 bases, 3 bases remained unmatched. The germline CDR1 and CDR2 sequences are SNHLY and FYNNEI. The DNA of the CDR3 is TGTGCCAGCAGTGAAATGGGGACTAGCGGGAGCTCCTACAATGAGCAGTTCTTC. This codes for CASSEMGTSGSSYNEQFF.

J is TRBJ2-1 and V is TRBV29-1; TRBD1 matches 8 bases. V shed 0 bases and J 4 bases; nucleotides not matched to a gene: 8. CDR1 and CDR2 from the germline V gene are SQVTM and ANQGSEA. The CDR3 length is 16 residues. The CDR3 nucleotides are TGCAGCGTTGAAGATCTTTCAGGGGGCGTTTACAATGAGCAGTTCTTC. Its protein is CSVEDLSGGVYNEQFF.

V and J are TRBV6-5 and TRBJ2-7, with D unresolved. V was shortened by 8 bases and J by 2 bases, with 7 bases between the two germline ends. CDR3 length: 11 amino acids. Germline V gene lookup returns CDR1 MNHEY and CDR2 SVGAGI. CDR3 bases: TGTGCCAGCTCTCAGGCCTACGAGCAGTACTTC. Translation gives CASSQAYEQYF.

This clone has a single count. The chain employs TRBV28 and TRBJ1-5, with 8 bases aligning to TRBD1. Trimming cost V 9 bases and J 6 bases; bases outside gene matches: 16. The CDR3 has 16 residues. Germline lookup yields CDR1 MDHEN and CDR2 SYDVKM. CDR3 residues: CASGVTGQGTIQPQHF. The CDR3 nucleotides are TGTGCCAGTGGAGTAACCGGACAGGGAACGATTCAGCCCCAGCATTTT.

The V call is TRBV21-1, the J call TRBJ1-5; the table's TRBD1 call for D was not verified on the DNA. TRBV21-1 counts as a pseudogene. This CDR3 has 20 amino acids. The CDR3 bases are TGTGCCAGCAGCCACGAAGGGGCCAGGGCGCGCGGTTATAGCAATCAGCCCCAGCATTTT. Its translation: CASSHEGARARGYSNQPQHF.

The sample holds a few counts of this clone. The chain joins TRBV30 to TRBJ1-5, with TRBD1 matching over 8 bases. The CDR3 runs 12 residues. J was trimmed by 4 bases and V by 7 bases; bases with no gene match: 3. Germline V gene lookup returns CDR1 GTSNPN and CDR2 SVGIG (reference sequence). CDR3 DNA: TGTGCCTTAAGGACAGGGAATCAGCCCCAGCATTTT. Its translation: CALRTGNQPQHF. Full variable domain (missing parts from reference TRBV30 and TRBJ1-5): SQTIHQWPATLVQPVGSPLSLECTVEGTSNPNLYWYRQAAGRGLQLLFYSVGIGQISSEVPQNLSASRPQDRQFILSSKKLLLSDSGFYLCALRTGNQPQHFGDGTRLSIL.

The V call is TRBV29-1, the J call TRBJ1-2; D possibly corresponds to TRBD1 (5 bases). Germline V gene sequence: CDR1 SQVTM, CDR2 ANQGSEA. The CDR3 is 11 amino acids. The V gene lost 3 bases and the J gene lost 6 bases, with 8 bases spanning the gap. CDR3 coding DNA: TGCAGCGTTGATCGGGGGGATGGCTACACCTTC. It specifies CSVDRGDGYTF.

Of note for this clone: Other DNA sequences in this specimen translate into the identical CDR3. The chain has TRBV7-2 and TRBJ1-1, with 7 bases matching TRBD1. Germline V gene lookup returns CDR1 SGHTA and CDR2 FQGNSA. J gave up 5 bases and V 4 bases, and 4 bases lay outside the gene matches. This CDR3 comprises 13 residues. The CDR3 DNA reads as TGTGCCAGCAGCTCACAGGGGAGGACTGAAGCTTTCTTT. As protein: CASSSQGRTEAFF.

The chain is built from TRBV4-2 and TRBJ1-5; unclear D gene. Deletions cut 2 bases from V and 6 bases from J, with 23 bases between. The CDR3 is 18 residues long. Per germline, CDR1 LGHNA and CDR2 YNFKEQ. The CDR3 sequence: CASSQPESVSTRSQPQHF. The CDR3 region has the DNA TGTGCCAGCAGCCAACCGGAGTCGGTCAGTACCCGCAGTCAGCCCCAGCATTTT.

The chain carries TRBV28 and TRBJ1-6; tentatively, D is TRBD1 (5 bases). Germline-derived CDR1 and CDR2 are MDHEN and SYDVKM. Trimming pared 1 base from V and 7 bases from J, leaving 11 bases between. The length of the CDR3 is 15 residues. The CDR3 spells CASSLSDRSNSPLHF. CDR3 in DNA: TGTGCCAGCAGTTTATCTGACAGAAGCAATTCACCCCTCCACTTT.

The V gene is TRBV19, the J gene TRBJ2-7; possible D gene TRBD2, 7 bases. Trimming removed 8 bases from V and 3 bases from J, with 20 bases in between. This CDR3 comprises 15 residues. Per the germline V gene, CDR1 is LNHDA and CDR2 is SQIVND (reference sequence). The CDR3 DNA follows: TGTGCCAGTTCACCGGGGGGCCTGAGGGACTACGAGCAGTACTTC. Amino acid sequence: CASSPGGLRDYEQYF.